This T cell receptor (beta chain) was found in a study of monozygotic twins with cystic fibrosis. Background on the study: Around 3 micrograms of fragmented DNA underwent roughly 15 PCR cycles for library preparation.

A remark on this clone: The antigen is not known.

Sequencing used immunoSEQ multiplex PCR; TCRdb keeps in-frame clones, though not all of them. Among 15,000 or so clones listed, around 98% were seen once. Study results and limitations: Clonality was generally low (median around 0.009), higher in the most severe patients. Age, concordance and disease severity did not associate with shared CDR3 numbers.

The V gene's germline CDR1 is SNHLY and CDR2 FYNNEI. Between the trimmed V and J ends, which lost 4 bases and 5 bases, there was a span of 12 bases. CDR3 length: 14 amino acids. Sequencing was performed on blood. The chain uses TRBV2 and TRBJ1-5; D ambiguous. The sequence came from a girl aged 2-10 years with cystic fibrosis. CDR3 in amino acids: CASSAKGRYQPQHF. The CDR3 region has the DNA TGTGCCAGCAGTGCAAAGGGCAGATATCAGCCCCAGCATTTT.